Following are 13 T cell receptor beta chains from one sample sequenced in a study of shared clonotypes between healthy human individuals. Clones were sequenced by immunoSEQ multiplex PCR, and TCRdb holds only the in-frame ones, with some missing. The top ten clones hold 0.13% of a sample with around 2,000,000 clones, 90% to 95% of them seen once. The sample comprised naive CD4+ T cells sorted from blood. Described subset: CD45RA+ positively selected. The receptors originated from a man aged 18 to 30 in good health.

The gene calls are TRBV2 and TRBJ1-1, with D maybe TRBD1 (6 bases). The CDR3 contains 12 residues. V lost 5 bases and J 6 bases, leaving 10 bases between the germline ends. Per the germline V gene, CDR1 is SNHLY and CDR2 is FYNNEI. Written as DNA, the CDR3 is TGTGCCAGCAGTTGGACAGTATCTGAAGCTTTCTTT. It translates to CASSWTVSEAFF.

The chain uses TRBV11-2 and TRBJ1-1; no firm D call. V shed 5 bases and J shed 1 base, with 8 bases lying between them. Germline V CDR1 and CDR2: SGHAT, FQNNGV. There are 13 residues in the CDR3. This chain's CDR3 is CASSQAGNTEAFF. CDR3 bases: TGTGCCAGCAGCCAGGCTGGGAACACTGAAGCTTTCTTT.

The sample holds one count of this clone. The chain has TRBV6-5 and TRBJ1-2, with 8 bases that match TRBD1. The junction had 5 bases not matched to a gene; V was cut back by 6 bases and J by 5 bases. The germline V gene encodes CDR1 MNHEY and CDR2 SVGAGI. CDR3 size: 13 residues. The CDR3 reads CASRLTGAYGYTF. CDR3 coding DNA: TGTGCCAGCAGATTGACAGGGGCGTATGGCTACACCTTC.

The chain joins TRBV30 to TRBJ1-6, with a tentative D call TRBD1 (6 bases). V was cut by 2 bases and J by 5 bases, with 19 bases left in between. Germline V gene data show CDR1 as GTSNPN and CDR2 as SVGIG (reference sequence). This CDR3 is 17 amino acids long. The CDR3 loop is CAWSRPGQSGHNSPLHF. CDR3 coding DNA: TGTGCCTGGAGTCGACCGGGACAAAGCGGCCATAATTCACCCCTCCACTTT.

The V and J genes are TRBV4-3 and TRBJ1-3; D may be TRBD1 (5 bases). V lost 0 bases, J lost 2 bases, and 8 bases lay in between. The V gene's germline CDR1 is LGHNA and CDR2 YSLEER. The CDR3 spans 15 residues. In nucleotides, the CDR3 is TGCGCCAGCAGCCAAGAATGGGGGACTGGAAACACCATATATTTT. Protein: CASSQEWGTGNTIYF.

This chain uses TRBV19 with TRBJ1-5; D is possibly TRBD1 (6 bases). The CDR3 runs to 15 residues. V lost 6 bases and J 1 base, leaving 13 bases between the germline ends. CDR1 and CDR2 from the germline V gene are LNHDA and SQIVND (reference sequence). CDR3: CASSIEGGSNQPQHF. The CDR3 nucleotides are TGTGCCAGTAGCATCGAGGGGGGGAGCAATCAGCCCCAGCATTTT.

V gene TRBV5-4 combines with J gene TRBJ1-6; D is perhaps TRBD1 (5 bases). Germline V gene data show CDR1 as SGHNT and CDR2 as YYREEE (reference sequence). The CDR3 length is 17 residues. Trimming took 0 bases from V and 5 from J, leaving 15 bases between them. CDR3 amino acids: CASSLVSGAVDNSPLHF. CDR3 in DNA: TGTGCCAGCAGCTTGGTTTCCGGGGCAGTAGATAATTCACCCCTCCACTTT.

The V and J genes are TRBV28 and TRBJ2-3, with 16 bases fitting TRBD2. CDR1 MDHEN and CDR2 SYDVKM come from the germline V gene. This CDR3 is built from 16 residues. The J segment lost 8 bases and the V segment lost 4 bases, leaving 6 bases of the junction unmatched. CDR3 region: CASSYAGLAGGLTQYF. The CDR3 DNA reads as TGTGCCAGCAGTTACGCGGGACTAGCGGGGGGGCTTACGCAGTATTTT.

The V call is TRBV27, the J call TRBJ2-2; tentatively, D is TRBD2 (6 bases). CDR1 and CDR2 from the germline V gene are MNHEY and SMNVEV (reference sequence). The CDR3 covers 13 residues. The V and J ends lost 5 bases and 5 bases respectively, with 9 bases between them. This chain's CDR3 is CASSTSRTGELFF. CDR3 DNA: TGTGCCAGCAGTACTAGCAGGACCGGGGAGCTGTTTTTT.

The DNA of the CDR3 is TGTGCCAGCAGCGAAGCCGGGACAGGGCTCGACGAGCAGTACTTC. Translating gives CASSEAGTGLDEQYF. This sequence joins TRBV9 and TRBJ2-7, with TRBD1 identical over 9 bases. This CDR3 has 15 residues. Germline CDR1 is SGDLS and CDR2 is YYNGEE. The V segment lost 3 bases and the J segment 5 bases; nucleotides outside the gene matches: 9.

V and J are TRBV25-1 and TRBJ2-1; 10 bases line up with TRBD2. CDR1 MGHDK and CDR2 SYGVNS come from the germline V gene. V lost 2 bases to trimming and J lost 5 bases; unmatched junction nucleotides: 6. The CDR3 covers 16 residues. The CDR3 region is CASSEGAGGSNNEQFF. As DNA, the CDR3 is TGTGCCAGCAGTGAAGGAGCGGGAGGGTCAAACAATGAGCAGTTCTTC. Full variable domain (outside the CDR3, taken from reference TRBV25-1 and TRBJ2-1): EADIYQTPRYLVIGTGKKITLECSQTMGHDKMYWYQQDPGMELHLIHYSYGVNSTEKGDLSSESTVSRIRTEHFPLTLESARPSHTSQYLCASSEGAGGSNNEQFFGPGTRLTVL.

The V gene is TRBV18, the J gene TRBJ2-3, with TRBD2 identical over 7 bases. Trimming cost V 6 bases and J 2 bases; bases outside gene matches: 8. The CDR3 covers 15 residues. CDR1 is KGHSH and CDR2 is LQKENI in the germline V gene. The CDR3 sequence: CASSPGGRPTDTQYF. For the CDR3, the DNA is TGTGCCAGCTCCCCGGGAGGACGGCCCACAGATACGCAGTATTTT.

This clone was detected only once. This chain uses TRBV6-1 with TRBJ2-1; TRBD1 aligns across 8 bases. Trimming took 6 bases from V and 6 from J; bases not matched to a gene: 10. CDR3 size: 15 residues. Germline values: CDR1 MNHNS, CDR2 SASEGT. Here the CDR3 reads CASRQQGVASNEQFF. CDR3 nucleotides: TGTGCCAGCAGACAACAGGGGGTAGCTTCCAATGAGCAGTTCTTC.